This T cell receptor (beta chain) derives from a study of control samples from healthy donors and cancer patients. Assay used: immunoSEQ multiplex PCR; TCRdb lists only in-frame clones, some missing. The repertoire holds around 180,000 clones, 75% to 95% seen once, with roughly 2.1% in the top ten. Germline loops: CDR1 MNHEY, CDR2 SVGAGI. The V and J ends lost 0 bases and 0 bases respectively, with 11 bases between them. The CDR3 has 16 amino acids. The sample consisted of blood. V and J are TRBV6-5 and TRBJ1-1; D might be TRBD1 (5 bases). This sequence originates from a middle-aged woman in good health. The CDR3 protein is CASSYSPGIMNTEAFF. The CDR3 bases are TGTGCCAGCAGTTACTCCCCAGGGATCATGAACACTGAAGCTTTCTTT.